The clone carrying this TCR beta chain has more than one count but fewer than ten. The entry originates in a study of T-cell reconstitution after alpha-beta-depleted transplantation in children. A library of TCRbeta sequences, prepared with unique molecular identifiers, was generated. TCRdb re-called the PCR reads with MiXCR, one entry per CDR3 protein. The top ten hold around a tenth of the sample, which has 300,000 or so distinct CDR3 sequences, about a tenth seen once. The J segment lost 10 bases and the V segment lost 2 bases, leaving 11 bases of the junction unmatched. The CDR3 has 14 residues. Germline CDR1 DFQATT, CDR2 SNEGSKA (reference sequence).

The rearrangement joins TRBV20-1 to TRBJ2-1; TRBD1 matches at 7 bases. This clonotype was sampled from a human donor who donated a stem cell graft to a child with SCID. The sequencing used PBMCs from the stem cell graft donor, collected from the stem cell graft. DNA for the CDR3: TGCAGTGCTAGATCCCCGCCTCCCAGGGGGGAGCAGTTCTTC. Translating gives CSARSPPPRGEQFF.